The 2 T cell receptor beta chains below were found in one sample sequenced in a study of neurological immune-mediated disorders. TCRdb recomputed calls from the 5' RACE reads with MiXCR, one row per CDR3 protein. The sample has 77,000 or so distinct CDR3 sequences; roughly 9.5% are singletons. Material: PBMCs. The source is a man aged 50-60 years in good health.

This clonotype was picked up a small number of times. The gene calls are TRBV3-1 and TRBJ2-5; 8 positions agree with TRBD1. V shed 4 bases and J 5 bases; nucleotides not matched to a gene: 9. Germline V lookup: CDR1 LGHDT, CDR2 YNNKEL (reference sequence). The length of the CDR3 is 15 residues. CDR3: CASSLEWTGRETQYF. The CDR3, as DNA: TGTGCCAGCAGCCTCGAATGGACAGGGCGCGAGACCCAGTACTTC.

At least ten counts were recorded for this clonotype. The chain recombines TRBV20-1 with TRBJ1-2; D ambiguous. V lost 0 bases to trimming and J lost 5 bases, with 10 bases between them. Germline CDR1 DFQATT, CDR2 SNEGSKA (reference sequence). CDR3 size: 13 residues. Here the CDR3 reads CSARDRWTYGYTF. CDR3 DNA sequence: TGCAGTGCTAGAGATCGATGGACTTATGGCTACACCTTC.